Below are 5 T cell receptor beta chains sequenced from a single sample in a study of T cells after posttransplantation cyclophosphamide. Only in-frame clones appear in the TCRdb table, and some are missing; sequencing was by immunoSEQ multiplex PCR. This table holds 30,000 to 40,000 clones, around nine tenths found once. Sample: PBMCs. These TCRs come from a woman between 35 and 50 years old with a blood cancer, CMV-positive, and with a related stem cell donor.

The chain employs TRBV9 and TRBJ2-1; possibly TRBD1 for D (6 bases). The CDR3 loop spans 15 amino acids. V gave up 0 bases and J gave up 4 bases, with 11 bases separating them. Germline V gives CDR1 SGDLS, CDR2 YYNGEE. CDR3 DNA: TGTGCCAGCAGCGTAGATGGGGGCGCATACAATGAGCAGTTCTTC. Amino acids: CASSVDGGAYNEQFF.

J is TRBJ2-1 and V is TRBV4-1; the D gene is possibly TRBD1 (6 bases). The germline V and J ends were trimmed by 4 bases and 9 bases, with 13 bases remaining between them. CDR3 length: 13 residues. Germline CDR1 and CDR2: MGHRA and YSYEKL. CDR3 protein: CASSRTEGGEQFF. CDR3 sequence (DNA): TGCGCCAGCAGCCGAACGGAAGGGGGTGAGCAGTTCTTC.

The J gene is TRBJ2-1, the V gene TRBV5-1, with TRBD2 matching over 8 bases. CDR1 and CDR2 (germline): SGHRS, YFSETQ. This CDR3 is built from 16 residues. J was trimmed by 0 bases and V by 3 bases; bases with no gene match: 5. CDR3 sequence (DNA): TGCGCCAGCAGCTCAACCGGGACTAGCTCCTACAATGAGCAGTTCTTC. Its translation: CASSSTGTSSYNEQFF. Using reference TRBV5-1 and TRBJ2-1 for the parts outside the CDR3, the full variable domain is KAGVTQTPRYLIKTRGQQVTLSCSPISGHRSVSWYQQTPGQGLQFLFEYFSETQRNKGNFPGRFSGRQFSNSRSEMNVSTLELGDSALYLCASSSTGTSSYNEQFFGPGTRLTVL.

This chain uses TRBV6-1 with TRBJ1-2; 8 bases line up with TRBD1. Per the germline V gene, CDR1 is MNHNS and CDR2 is SASEGT. V shed 6 bases, J shed 4 bases, and the junction held 7 bases outside the gene matches. CDR3 length equals 14 residues. The CDR3 bases are TGTGCCAGCAGCGCGACAGGGGTCGGCTATGGCTACACCTTC. It translates to CASSATGVGYGYTF.

The chain employs TRBV11-3 and TRBJ2-7; TRBD1 might be the D (7 bases). V was pared by 2 bases and J by 7 bases, with 12 bases between. The germline gives CDR1 SGHNT, CDR2 YENEEA. This CDR3 is built from 13 residues. The CDR3 DNA follows: TGTGCCAGCAGCTTAACAGGGGCGGGGGAGCAGTACTTC. It specifies CASSLTGAGEQYF. Drawing the rest from reference TRBV11-3 and TRBJ2-7, the complete variable domain is EAGVVQSPRYKIIEKKQPVAFWCNPISGHNTLYWYLQNLGQGPELLIRYENEEAVDDSQLPKDRFSAERLKGVDSTLKIQPAELGDSAVYLCASSLTGAGEQYFGPGTRLTVT.